These 29 T cell receptor beta chains were sequenced from one sample in a study of blood T cells in healthy people across ages. A second PCR of about 6 to 11 cycles used a sample-barcoded 5' primer and a J-beta primer mix. TCRdb reprocessed the 5' RACE reads with MiXCR, giving one entry per CDR3 protein. The table has about 830,000 distinct CDR3 sequences, approximately 67% seen once; the top ten hold 28%. The sequenced sample was blood. The receptor set was obtained from a man aged 25 to 40 in good health.

This clonotype is a singleton in its sample. The chain couples TRBV12-3 or TRBV12-4 to TRBJ2-3, with 9 bases that match TRBD2. This CDR3 comprises 16 residues. After removal of 4 bases from V and 4 bases from J, the junction contained 9 bases not matched to a gene. Here the CDR3 DNA reads TGTGCCAGCAGTTCTGCCGCTAGCGGGACCCCAGATACGCAGTATTTT. Protein sequence: CASSSAASGTPDTQYF.

The chain is built from TRBV2 and TRBJ1-2, with TRBD1 as a possible D gene (5 bases). The CDR3 is 13 residues long. The ends were cut back, 6 bases at V and 5 bases at J, with 13 bases in the middle. Germline loops: CDR1 SNHLY, CDR2 FYNNEI. In nucleotides, the CDR3 is TGTGCCAGCAGAGTCGCGGACACATATGGCTACACCTTC. Translation gives CASRVADTYGYTF.

A few counts support this clonotype. The chain has TRBV7-2 and TRBJ2-3; D may be TRBD2 (6 bases). The CDR3 has 15 amino acids. In germline, CDR1 is SGHTA, CDR2 FQGNSA. V was shortened by 1 base and J by 2 bases, with 10 bases between the two germline ends. CDR3 bases: TGTGCCAGCAGCTTAGGGAGGGCTACCACAGATACGCAGTATTTT. This gives the protein CASSLGRATTDTQYF.

The chain links TRBV4-1 to TRBJ1-5; D unclear. Deletions cut 4 bases from V and 7 bases from J, with 11 bases between. The germline CDR1 and CDR2 sequences are MGHRA and YSYEKL. The CDR3 consists of 13 residues. The CDR3 loop reads CASSPLGRQPQHF. In DNA form, the CDR3 reads TGCGCCAGCAGCCCCCTTGGGAGGCAGCCCCAGCATTTT.

A note on this clonotype: Germline is not matched at one junction end, which may reflect a read error. The V gene is TRBV6-2 or TRBV6-3, the J gene TRBJ1-1, with 9 bases aligning to TRBD1. The CDR3 is made up of 16 amino acids. Germline values: CDR1 MNHEY, CDR2 SVGEGT. Here the CDR3 DNA reads TGTGCCAGCAGCCTCAACCTCGGACAGGGGAATACTGTAGCTTTCTTT. Protein sequence: CASSLNLGQGNTVAFF.

This clonotype was seen a few times. The V call is TRBV24-1, the J call TRBJ2-1, with TRBD1 matching over 9 bases. Germline assignment: CDR1 KGHDR and CDR2 SFDVKD. Trimming at V came to 4 bases and at J to 3 bases, leaving 6 bases not matched to a gene. The CDR3 has 16 residues. DNA of the CDR3: TGTGCCACCAGTGAACGGAACAGGGGGCGCTACAATGAGCAGTTCTTC. It encodes CATSERNRGRYNEQFF.

The genes are TRBV28 and TRBJ1-4; unclear D gene. This CDR3 has 13 residues. The germline CDR1 and CDR2 sequences are MDHEN and SYDVKM. Trimming pared 8 bases from V and 4 bases from J, leaving 11 bases between. CDR3 sequence reads: CASLTAINEKLFF. CDR3 nucleotide sequence: TGTGCCAGCTTGACGGCTATTAATGAAAAACTGTTTTTT. The variable domain in full, with the rest retrieved from reference TRBV28 and TRBJ1-4, is DVKVTQSSRYLVKRTGEKVFLECVQDMDHENMFWYRQDPGLGLRLIYFSYDVKMKEKGDIPEGYSVSREKKERFSLILESASTNQTSMYLCASLTAINEKLFFGSGTQLSVL.

As regards this clonotype: Compared with germline, one end of the junction differs, possibly owing to a read error. V gene TRBV4-3 combines with J gene TRBJ1-1; D is possibly TRBD1 (5 bases). The CDR3 contains 14 residues. Per the germline V gene, CDR1 is LGHNA and CDR2 is YSLEER. The CDR3 protein is CTSSLERRGTEAFF. The CDR3 DNA sequence: TGCACCAGCAGCCTCGAAAGGAGGGGCACTGAAGCTTTCTTT.

This rearrangement joins TRBV15 to TRBJ2-5; 9 bases are a match to TRBD2. Germline lookup yields CDR1 LNHNV and CDR2 YYDKDF (reference sequence). The CDR3 sequence is 15 residues long. After removal of 1 base from V and 5 bases from J, the junction contained 5 bases not matched to a gene. In DNA, the CDR3 is TGTGCCACCAGCAGAGGACTAGCGGACTGGGAGACCCAGTACTTC. Its protein product is CATSRGLADWETQYF. Full variable domain (rest looked up from reference TRBV15 and TRBJ2-5): DAMVIQNPRYQVTQFGKPVTLSCSQTLNHNVMYWYQQKSSQAPKLLFHYYDKDFNNEADTPDNFQSRRPNTSFCFLDIRSPGLGDTAMYLCATSRGLADWETQYFGPGTRLLVL.

The V and J genes are TRBV4-2 and TRBJ1-6; 10 bases fit TRBD1. Germline loops: CDR1 LGHNA, CDR2 YNFKEQ. There are 15 residues in the CDR3. V trimming: 6 bases; J trimming: 7 bases; junction bases outside the gene matches: 6. CDR3 in DNA: TGTGCCAGCAGTACCGGGACAGGGGACAATTCACCCCTCCACTTT. Its translation: CASSTGTGDNSPLHF.

V usage is TRBV25-1 and J usage is TRBJ2-5, with D perhaps given as TRBD1 or TRBD2 (5 bases each). The DNA end is a closer match to TRBJ2-7, so the J assignment may be wrong. Germline assignment: CDR1 MGHDK and CDR2 SYGVNS. There are 13 residues in the CDR3. CDR3 amino acids: CASSDWDGYEQYF. In DNA form, the CDR3 reads TGTGCCAGCAGTGATTGGGACGGATACGAGCAGTACTTC.

V usage is TRBV7-9 and J usage is TRBJ1-4; 10 bases line up with TRBD1. This CDR3 contains 16 residues. Germline assignment: CDR1 SEHNR and CDR2 FQNEAQ (reference sequence). The J segment lost 5 bases and the V segment lost 5 bases, leaving 8 bases of the junction unmatched. This CDR3 is CASSLGDRGLNEKLFF. For the CDR3, the DNA is TGTGCCAGCAGCCTAGGCGACAGGGGGCTGAATGAAAAACTGTTTTTT.

The genes are TRBV25-1 and TRBJ1-6; unclear D gene. CDR1 is MGHDK and CDR2 is SYGVNS in the germline V gene. Trimming removed 2 bases at V and 3 bases at J, with 5 bases between. This CDR3 is 14 amino acids long. CDR3 coding DNA: TGTGCCAGCAGTGAACAGTTCTATAATTCACCCCTCCACTTT. It yields the protein CASSEQFYNSPLHF.

Here the CDR3 reads CASSYKDDEQFF. Here the CDR3 DNA reads TGTGCCAGCAGTTACAAGGATGATGAGCAGTTCTTC. The rearrangement links TRBV6-6 to TRBJ2-1; D unresolved. The V end lost 2 bases, the J end lost 8 bases, and 7 bases lay between the germline ends. The CDR3 length is 12 residues. Germline V CDR1 and CDR2: MNHNY, SVGAGI (reference sequence).

DNA for the CDR3: TGTGCCAGCAGCTTAGTTCAGGCGGGGCGAAGCTACGAGCAGTACTTC. Its protein is CASSLVQAGRSYEQYF. This sequence joins TRBV7-9 and TRBJ2-7; possible D gene TRBD2, 6 bases. Germline CDR1 reads SEHNR; CDR2 reads FQNEAQ (reference sequence). CDR3 length: 16 residues. V was shortened by 1 base and J by 3 bases, with 16 bases between the two germline ends.

The chain has TRBV30 and TRBJ1-2; TRBD1 matches 7 bases. The CDR3 covers 14 residues. Germline V gene data show CDR1 as GTSNPN and CDR2 as SVGIG (reference sequence). Trimming took 1 base from V and 4 from J; bases not matched to a gene: 6. CDR3 protein: CAWSGQGASYGYTF. CDR3 in DNA: TGTGCCTGGAGTGGACAGGGCGCTAGCTATGGCTACACCTTC.

The chain has TRBV7-2 and TRBJ2-7, with unresolved D. Trimming stripped 1 base from V and 3 bases from J, with 10 bases between. From germline, CDR1 is SGHTA and CDR2 FQGNSA. The CDR3 has 14 residues. The CDR3 DNA sequence: TGTGCCAGCAGCTTAGGGGTTGGTTACTACGAGCAGTACTTC. Its protein product is CASSLGVGYYEQYF.

The table lists this clonotype with a count of one. One end of the junction fails to match germline, which may point to a read error. This chain joins TRBV20-1 and TRBJ1-2, with 8 bases lining up with TRBD1. Germline V gene data show CDR1 as DFQATT and CDR2 as SNEGSKA (reference sequence). The CDR3 runs 20 residues. The CDR3 DNA is TGCAGTGCTAGAGATCTGTTTTTCCCAAGTGCAGGGGGCCATAACTACGGCTACACCTTC. It yields the protein CSARDLFFPSAGGHNYGYTF.

J is TRBJ2-1 and V is TRBV9; D is perhaps TRBD2 (6 bases). CDR3 length equals 14 residues. CDR1 and CDR2 (germline): SGDLS, YYNGEE. V was cut by 3 bases and J by 5 bases, with 12 bases left in between. The CDR3 DNA is TGTGCCAGCAGCGCCGGGTGGGGGGACAATGAGCAGTTCTTC. It yields the protein CASSAGWGDNEQFF.

V usage is TRBV29-1 and J usage is TRBJ1-2; D is undetermined. This CDR3 spans 15 amino acids. The germline gives CDR1 SQVTM, CDR2 ANQGSEA. Trimming took off 1 base at V and 0 bases at J, with 12 bases between the two ends. CDR3 sequence reads: CSVEVWGAANYGYTF. Here the CDR3 DNA reads TGCAGCGTTGAAGTTTGGGGAGCGGCTAACTATGGCTACACCTTC. Looking up the rest from reference TRBV29-1 and TRBJ1-2 gives the full variable domain: SAVISQKPSRDICQRGTSLTIQCQVDSQVTMMFWYRQQPGQSLTLIATANQGSEATYESGFVIDKFPISRPNLTFSTLTVSNMSPEDSSIYLCSVEVWGAANYGYTFGSGTRLTVV.

This sequence joins TRBV7-2 and TRBJ1-1; D ambiguous. CDR3 length: 15 residues. In germline, CDR1 is SGHTA, CDR2 FQGNSA. The V and J ends lost 6 bases and 3 bases respectively, with 17 bases between them. The DNA of the CDR3 is TGTGCCAGCAGTTTTGCGCCGGGAGCGGACACTGAAGCTTTCTTT. It translates to CASSFAPGADTEAFF.

This clonotype was seen a handful of times. The CDR3, as DNA: TGTGCCAGCAGCCAAGTGGGGGACCCAGAGACCCAGTACTTC. It yields the protein CASSQVGDPETQYF. V is TRBV4-2 and J is TRBJ2-5; D is tentatively TRBD1 or TRBD2 (5 bases each). Trimming cost V 1 base and J 4 bases, with 10 bases left between them. CDR3 length: 14 residues. Germline V CDR1 and CDR2: LGHNA, YNFKEQ.

The gene calls are TRBV6-5 and TRBJ2-3, with D uncertain. V was clipped by 6 bases and J by 0 bases, with 10 bases between them. Germline CDR1 MNHEY, CDR2 SVGAGI. The CDR3 is made up of 14 amino acids. CDR3 loop: CASRRTQSTDTQYF. The DNA of the CDR3 is TGTGCCAGCAGACGTACCCAAAGCACAGATACGCAGTATTTT.

This clonotype was recorded a few times. This sequence joins TRBV12-3 or TRBV12-4 and TRBJ1-5, with 7 bases fitting TRBD1. The J segment lost 6 bases and the V segment lost 7 bases, leaving 9 bases of the junction unmatched. There are 14 residues in the CDR3. In DNA form, the CDR3 reads TGTGCCAGCACCTCAGAGGGGGCGGGTCAGCCCCAGCATTTT. It yields the protein CASTSEGAGQPQHF.

This rearrangement joins TRBV7-9 to TRBJ2-1; 7 nucleotides line up with TRBD1. The CDR3 length is 14 residues. The V gene's germline CDR1 is SEHNR and CDR2 FQNEAQ (reference sequence). J gave up 10 bases and V 5 bases, and 11 bases lay outside the gene matches. CDR3 DNA: TGTGCCAGCAGCCTAAGTGACAGGGTCGGGGAGCAGTTCTTC. Translation gives CASSLSDRVGEQFF.

Worth noting for this clonotype: Possible read error: a much larger clone is one base away. J is TRBJ2-5 and V is TRBV29-1, with D maybe TRBD2 (7 bases). CDR3 length equals 14 residues. CDR1 is SQVTM, CDR2 ANQGSEA, per germline. CDR3 protein: CNVDERARGGEQYF. DNA of the CDR3: TGCAACGTTGATGAGAGGGCCAGGGGAGGGGAGCAGTACTTC.

The CDR3 region has the DNA TGTGCCTGGGACTTCGACAGGGGAACTTCCTACGAGCAGTACTTC. Protein: CAWDFDRGTSYEQYF. The V call is TRBV30, the J call TRBJ2-7; the match to TRBD1 covers 8 bases. V lost 5 bases to trimming and J lost 1 base; unmatched junction nucleotides: 10. This CDR3 is built from 15 residues. CDR1 is GTSNPN, CDR2 SVGIG, per germline (reference sequence). The full variable domain, in which reference TRBV30 and TRBJ2-7 provide the parts outside the CDR3, is SQTIHQWPATLVQPVGSPLSLECTVEGTSNPNLYWYRQAAGRGLQLLFYSVGIGQISSEVPQNLSASRPQDRQFILSSKKLLLSDSGFYLCAWDFDRGTSYEQYFGPGTRLTVT.

In its sample, this clonotype was seen a few times. J is TRBJ2-3 and V is TRBV27, with TRBD1 matching over 8 bases. Looked up from germline, CDR1 is MNHEY and CDR2 is SMNVEV (reference sequence). Germline trimming cut 6 bases from V and 5 bases from J; bases unmatched to any gene: 13. The CDR3 is 16 amino acids. The CDR3 here is CASSRRSTGVVDTQYF. The CDR3 bases are TGTGCCAGCAGCCGTCGATCGACAGGGGTGGTAGATACGCAGTATTTT.

The chain is built from TRBV5-1 and TRBJ1-2, with 7 bases identical to TRBD1. Germline V gene lookup returns CDR1 SGHRS and CDR2 YFSETQ. The trim removed 1 base at V and 1 base at J, leaving 4 bases unmatched. This CDR3 comprises 15 residues. The CDR3 bases are TGCGCCAGCAGCTTGCATTACAGGGGTAACTATGGCTACACCTTC. Residues: CASSLHYRGNYGYTF.